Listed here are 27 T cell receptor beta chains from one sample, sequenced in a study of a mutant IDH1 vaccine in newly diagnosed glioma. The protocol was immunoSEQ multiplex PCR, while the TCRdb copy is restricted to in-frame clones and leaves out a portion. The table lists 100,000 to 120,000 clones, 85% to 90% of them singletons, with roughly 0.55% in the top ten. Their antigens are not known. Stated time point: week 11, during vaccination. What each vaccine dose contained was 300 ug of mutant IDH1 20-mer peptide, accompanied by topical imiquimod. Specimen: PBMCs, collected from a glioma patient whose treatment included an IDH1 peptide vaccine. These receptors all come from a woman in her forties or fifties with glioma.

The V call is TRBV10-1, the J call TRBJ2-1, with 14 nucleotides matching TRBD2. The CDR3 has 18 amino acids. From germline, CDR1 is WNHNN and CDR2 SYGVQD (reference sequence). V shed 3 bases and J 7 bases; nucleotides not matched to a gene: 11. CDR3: CASSDPSGLAGVSNEQFF. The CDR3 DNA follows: TGCGCCAGCAGTGATCCCTCGGGACTAGCGGGAGTATCTAATGAGCAGTTCTTC.

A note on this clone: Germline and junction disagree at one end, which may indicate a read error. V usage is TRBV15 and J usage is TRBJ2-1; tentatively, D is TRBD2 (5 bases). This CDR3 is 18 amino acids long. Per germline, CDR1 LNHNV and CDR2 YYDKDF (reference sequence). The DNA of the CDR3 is TGTGCCACCAGCAGAGAGTCCCCTTTGGGAGCCTCCCACAATGAGCAGTTCTTC. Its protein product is CATSRESPLGASHNEQFF. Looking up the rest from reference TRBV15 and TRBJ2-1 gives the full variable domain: DAMVIQNPRYQVTQFGKPVTLSCSQTLNHNVMYWYQQKSSQAPKLLFHYYDKDFNNEADTPDNFQSRRPNTSFCFLDIRSPGLGDTAMYLCATSRESPLGASHNEQFFGPGTRLTVL.

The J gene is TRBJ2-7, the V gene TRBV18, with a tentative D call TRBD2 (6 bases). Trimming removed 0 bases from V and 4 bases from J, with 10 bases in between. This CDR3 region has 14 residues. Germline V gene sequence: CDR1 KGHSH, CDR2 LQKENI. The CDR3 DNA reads TGTGCCAGCTCACCACCTAGCGGAGCTTACGAGCAGTACTTC. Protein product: CASSPPSGAYEQYF. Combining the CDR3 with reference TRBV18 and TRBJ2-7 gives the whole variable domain NAGVMQNPRHLVRRRGQEARLRCSPMKGHSHVYWYRQLPEEGLKFMVYLQKENIIDESGMPKERFSAEFPKEGPSILRIQQVVRGDSAAYFCASSPPSGAYEQYFGPGTRLTVT.

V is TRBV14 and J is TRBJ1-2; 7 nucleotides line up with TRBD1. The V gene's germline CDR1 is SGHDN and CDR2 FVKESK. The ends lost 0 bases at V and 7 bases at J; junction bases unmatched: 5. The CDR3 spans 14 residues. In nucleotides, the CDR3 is TGTGCCAGCAGCCAAGATCGACAGGGAGGTGGCTACACCTTC. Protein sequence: CASSQDRQGGGYTF.

The CDR3: CASSDSKRGYGYTF. In DNA form, the CDR3 reads TGTGCCAGCAGTGACTCGAAGAGGGGCTATGGCTACACCTTC. J is TRBJ1-2 and V is TRBV6-4; weak D call: TRBD1 (5 bases). Per germline, CDR1 MRHNA and CDR2 SNTAGT. The CDR3 consists of 14 residues. Trimming removed 0 bases from V and 4 bases from J, with 9 bases in between.

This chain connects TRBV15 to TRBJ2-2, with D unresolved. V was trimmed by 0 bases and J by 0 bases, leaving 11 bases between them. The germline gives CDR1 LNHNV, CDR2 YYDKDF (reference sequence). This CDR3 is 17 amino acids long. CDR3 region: CATSRDRGRANTGELFF. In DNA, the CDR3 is TGTGCCACCAGCAGAGATCGAGGCAGAGCGAACACCGGGGAGCTGTTTTTT.

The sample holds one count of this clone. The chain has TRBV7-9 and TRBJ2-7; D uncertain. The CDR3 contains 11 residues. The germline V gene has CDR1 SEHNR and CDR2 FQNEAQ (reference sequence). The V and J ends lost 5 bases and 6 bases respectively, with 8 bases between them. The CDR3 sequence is CASSRSAEQYF. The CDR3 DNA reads TGTGCCAGCAGCAGGTCTGCCGAGCAGTACTTC.

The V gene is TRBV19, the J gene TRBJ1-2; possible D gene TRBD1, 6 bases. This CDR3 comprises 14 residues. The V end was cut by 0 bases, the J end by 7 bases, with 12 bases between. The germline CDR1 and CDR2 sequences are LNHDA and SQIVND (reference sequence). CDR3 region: CASSIDGGRGGYTF. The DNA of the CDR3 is TGTGCCAGTAGTATAGACGGGGGCCGGGGTGGCTACACCTTC.

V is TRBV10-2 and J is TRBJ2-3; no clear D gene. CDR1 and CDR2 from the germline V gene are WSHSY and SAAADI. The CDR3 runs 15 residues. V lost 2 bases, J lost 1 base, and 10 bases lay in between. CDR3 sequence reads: CASSEGPQGTDTQYF. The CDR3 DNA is TGCGCCAGCAGTGAGGGACCCCAAGGCACAGATACGCAGTATTTT.

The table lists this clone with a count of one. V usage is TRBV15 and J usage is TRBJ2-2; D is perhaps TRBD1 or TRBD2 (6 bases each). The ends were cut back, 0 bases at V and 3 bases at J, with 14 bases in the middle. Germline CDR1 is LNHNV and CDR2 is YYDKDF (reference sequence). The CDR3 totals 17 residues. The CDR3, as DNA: TGTGCCACCAGCAGAGATCTCCGGGGGCGCGACACCGGGGAGCTGTTTTTT. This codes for CATSRDLRGRDTGELFF. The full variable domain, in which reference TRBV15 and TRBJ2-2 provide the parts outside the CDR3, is DAMVIQNPRYQVTQFGKPVTLSCSQTLNHNVMYWYQQKSSQAPKLLFHYYDKDFNNEADTPDNFQSRRPNTSFCFLDIRSPGLGDTAMYLCATSRDLRGRDTGELFFGEGSRLTVL.

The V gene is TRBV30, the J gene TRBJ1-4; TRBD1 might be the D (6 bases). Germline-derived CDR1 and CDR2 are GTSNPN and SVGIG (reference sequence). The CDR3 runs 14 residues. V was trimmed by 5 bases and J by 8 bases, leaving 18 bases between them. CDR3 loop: CAWGTGRVNEKLFF. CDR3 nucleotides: TGTGCCTGGGGAACAGGGCGAGTCAACGAAAAACTGTTTTTT.

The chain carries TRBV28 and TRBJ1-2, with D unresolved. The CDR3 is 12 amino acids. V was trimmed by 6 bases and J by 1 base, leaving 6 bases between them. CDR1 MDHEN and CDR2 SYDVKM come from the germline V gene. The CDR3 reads CASRPLNYGYTF. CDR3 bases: TGTGCCAGCAGGCCCCTTAACTATGGCTACACCTTC.

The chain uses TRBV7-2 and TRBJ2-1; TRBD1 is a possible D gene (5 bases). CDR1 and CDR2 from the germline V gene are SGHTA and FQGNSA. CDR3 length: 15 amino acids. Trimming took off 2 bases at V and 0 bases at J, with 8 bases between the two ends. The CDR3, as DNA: TGTGCCAGCAGCTTAAGGGGTCGCTCCTACAATGAGCAGTTCTTC. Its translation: CASSLRGRSYNEQFF.

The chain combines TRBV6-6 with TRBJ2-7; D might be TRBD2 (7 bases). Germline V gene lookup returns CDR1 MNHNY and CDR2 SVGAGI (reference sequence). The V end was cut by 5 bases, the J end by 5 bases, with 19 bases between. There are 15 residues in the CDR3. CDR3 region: CASSDPRGAFHEQYF. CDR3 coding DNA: TGTGCCAGCAGTGACCCTCGGGGGGCGTTCCACGAGCAGTACTTC.

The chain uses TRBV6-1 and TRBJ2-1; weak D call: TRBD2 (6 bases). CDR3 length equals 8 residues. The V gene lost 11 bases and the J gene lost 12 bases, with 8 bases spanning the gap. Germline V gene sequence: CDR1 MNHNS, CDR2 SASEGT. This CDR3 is CASGGQFF. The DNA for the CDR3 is TGTGCCTCCGGGGGGCAGTTCTTC.

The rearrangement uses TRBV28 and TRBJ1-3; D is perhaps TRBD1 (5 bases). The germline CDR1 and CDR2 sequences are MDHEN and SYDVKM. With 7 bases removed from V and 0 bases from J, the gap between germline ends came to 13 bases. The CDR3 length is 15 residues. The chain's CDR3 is CASMLTGGSGNTIYF. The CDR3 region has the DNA TGTGCCAGCATGCTGACCGGGGGCTCTGGAAACACCATATATTTT.

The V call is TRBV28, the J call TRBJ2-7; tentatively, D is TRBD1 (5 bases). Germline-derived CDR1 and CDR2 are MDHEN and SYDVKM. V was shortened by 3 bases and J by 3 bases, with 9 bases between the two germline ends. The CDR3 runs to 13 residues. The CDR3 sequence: CASSFDSYYEQYF. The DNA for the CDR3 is TGTGCCAGCAGTTTTGACAGTTACTACGAGCAGTACTTC.

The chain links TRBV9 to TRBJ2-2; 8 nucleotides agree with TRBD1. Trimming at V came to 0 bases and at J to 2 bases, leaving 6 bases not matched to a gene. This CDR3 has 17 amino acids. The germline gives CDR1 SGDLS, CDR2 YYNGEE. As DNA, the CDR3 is TGTGCCAGCAGCGTAGCTGGCGGACAGGGTAACACCGGGGAGCTGTTTTTT. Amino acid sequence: CASSVAGGQGNTGELFF.

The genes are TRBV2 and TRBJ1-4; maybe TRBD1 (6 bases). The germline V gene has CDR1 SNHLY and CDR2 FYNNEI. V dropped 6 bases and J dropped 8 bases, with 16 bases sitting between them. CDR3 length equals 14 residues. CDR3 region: CASRRAGGDEKLFF. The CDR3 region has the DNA TGTGCCAGCAGGCGCGCGGGGGGCGACGAAAAACTGTTTTTT.

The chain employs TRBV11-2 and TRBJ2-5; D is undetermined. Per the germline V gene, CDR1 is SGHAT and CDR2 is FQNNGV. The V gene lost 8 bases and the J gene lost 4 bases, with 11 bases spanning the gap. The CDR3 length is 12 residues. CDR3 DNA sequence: TGTGCCAGCGTAGGCGCGGCAGAGACCCAGTACTTC. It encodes CASVGAAETQYF.

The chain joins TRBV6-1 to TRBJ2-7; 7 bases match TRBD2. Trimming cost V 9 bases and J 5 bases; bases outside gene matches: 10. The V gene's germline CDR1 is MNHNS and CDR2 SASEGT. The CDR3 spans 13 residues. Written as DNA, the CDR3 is TGTGCCAGTATTCGGGGAGGGGCGGACGAGCAGTACTTC. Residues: CASIRGGADEQYF.

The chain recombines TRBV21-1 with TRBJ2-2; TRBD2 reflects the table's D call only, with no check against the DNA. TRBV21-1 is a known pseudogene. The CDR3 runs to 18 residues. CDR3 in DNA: TGTGCCAGCAGCAACGCCGGAGAGGGACTCCTGAACACCGGGGAGCTGTTTTTT. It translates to CASSNAGEGLLNTGELFF.

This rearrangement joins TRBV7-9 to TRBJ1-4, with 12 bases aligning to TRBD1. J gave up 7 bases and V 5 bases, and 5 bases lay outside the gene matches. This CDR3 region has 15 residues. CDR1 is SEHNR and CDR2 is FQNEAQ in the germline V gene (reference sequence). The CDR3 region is CASSTRDRGPEKLFF. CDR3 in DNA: TGTGCCAGCAGCACCCGGGACAGGGGGCCTGAAAAACTGTTTTTT.

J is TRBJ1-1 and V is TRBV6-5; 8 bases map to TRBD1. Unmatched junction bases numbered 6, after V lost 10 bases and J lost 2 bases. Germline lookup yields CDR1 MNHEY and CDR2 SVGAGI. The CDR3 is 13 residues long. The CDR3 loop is CATRQGFNTEAFF. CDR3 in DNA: TGTGCCACCCGACAGGGGTTTAACACTGAAGCTTTCTTT.

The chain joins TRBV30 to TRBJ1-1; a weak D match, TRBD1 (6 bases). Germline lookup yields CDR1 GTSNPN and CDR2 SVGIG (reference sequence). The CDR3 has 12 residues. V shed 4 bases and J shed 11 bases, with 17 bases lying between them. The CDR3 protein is CAWNPLGGLAFF. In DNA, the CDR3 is TGTGCCTGGAACCCTTTGGGGGGGCTTGCTTTCTTT.

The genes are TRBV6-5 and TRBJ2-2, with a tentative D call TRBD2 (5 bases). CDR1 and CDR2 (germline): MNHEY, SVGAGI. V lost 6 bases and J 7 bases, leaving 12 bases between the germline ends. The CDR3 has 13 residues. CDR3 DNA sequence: TGTGCCAGCAGACTTCGGGGTGGCGGGGAGCTGTTTTTT. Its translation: CASRLRGGGELFF.

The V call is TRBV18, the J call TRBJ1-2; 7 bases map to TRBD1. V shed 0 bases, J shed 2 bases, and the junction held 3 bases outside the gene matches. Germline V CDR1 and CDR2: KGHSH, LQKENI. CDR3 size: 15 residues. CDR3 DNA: TGTGCCAGCTCACCACCGCAGGGGGGGAACTATGGCTACACCTTC. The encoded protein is CASSPPQGGNYGYTF.